This T cell receptor (beta chain) was profiled in a study of technical replicates of blood from a few donors. This table comes from immunoSEQ multiplex PCR, and its TCRdb copy is limited to in-frame clones, with some not included. The data show tens of thousands of clones, about 96% seen once. Germline V gives CDR1 LNHDA, CDR2 SQIVND (reference sequence). V was trimmed by 1 base and J by 6 bases, leaving 9 bases between them. The CDR3 totals 13 residues. The chain carries TRBV19 and TRBJ1-1, with TRBD1 as a possible D gene (5 bases). The receptor was derived from a human donor in good health. Sequencing was performed on T cells isolated from PBMCs. The CDR3 DNA reads TGTGCCAGTAGTATAGGGGGGGTGGCTGAAGCTTTCTTT. Translated: CASSIGGVAEAFF.